This entry describes one T cell receptor beta chain. The sample holds a few counts of this clone. Its specific antigen is unknown. A single base separates this from a much larger clone, so it may be a read error. Read data end 3 residues before the CDR3 end; the end is taken from the germline J gene. Most of the CVID patients and most of the healthy controls were of Caucasian heritage. From each donor, roughly 4.5 to 9 ml of heparinized peripheral whole blood was collected. TCRbeta CDR3 repertoires were sequenced from genomic DNA of adults with common variable immune deficiency (CVID) and healthy adult controls. The control group was made up of about 22 healthy adult volunteers (around 10 male and some twelve female) whose ages ranged from roughly 20 to 66 years, with a mean age of approximately 31. Diluted blood was density-centrifuged over Hypaque 1077 or Ficoll-Paque to isolate peripheral blood mononuclear cells. Genomic DNA was obtained from unsorted mononuclear cells using either Qiagen column purification or a centrifugation-based method.

A distance of 3 bases separates the germline ends of V and J, which lose 3 bases and 5 bases respectively. Looking up the germline V gene (reference sequence) yields CDR1 SGHNT and CDR2 YYREEE. The CDR3, from cysteine to phenylalanine, totals 11 residues. Only the CDR3 bases that were read are kept: 24 of them, in frame from base 1. For sequencing, equivalent amounts of genomic DNA were input from CVID and control samples. For every sample, a 60 bp segment covering the rearranged TCRbeta CDR3 region was amplified and then sequenced. TCRbeta amplification used the immunoSEQ assay, a bias-corrected multiplex PCR with high-throughput sequencing. As for how the authors treated the data: Every unique nucleotide sequence counted as a clone and was annotated with V, D and J genes, copy number and frequency. Sequences were labeled productive if in frame, and non-productive if out of frame or containing stop codons. Clonality was calculated from Shannon's entropy as previously described. The predicted amino acid sequences of productive clones were used to derive mean CDR3 Kyte-Doolittle hydropathy. Using the R hclust function, scaled V gene usage was clustered hierarchically with Manhattan distance and complete linkage. Clone sharing by CDR3 amino acid sequence was assessed by resampling 12 repertoires per group over 100 rounds. The repertoires were searched for around 72 published EBV-specific and fewer than 250 published CMV-specific TCRbeta sequences. After a couple of CVID samples that produced fewer than 10,000 sequences were dropped from the analysis, 35 to 45 CVID repertoires remained. TCRdb retrieved this table from immuneACCESS and kept in-frame rearrangements only. Not all clones are present; in checked studies, unresolved V genes account for under half, and no reason is known for the remainder. V and J calls and clone size come straight from that table; D and trimming were deduced from the DNA. This sample holds some 52,000 clones in total, without any singletons. The ten biggest clones cover 3% to 3.5% of the sample.

The data belong to a study of T cell clonality in common variable immunodeficiency (dated by TCRdb to the mid-2010s). General study outcomes and caveats: Although equal DNA input was used, an average of about 80,000 unique sequences per sample was obtained for controls, compared with approximately 31,000 for CVID samples. CVID TCRbeta sequences reportedly showed fewer deletions and N-nucleotide insertions and lacked highly modified clones with 13 or more V deletions. Differences among patients in the CVID cohort limited the correlations between repertoire features and clinical complications. It was noted by the authors that sequencing of the repertoires of T cell subpopulations would be needed to clarify the cause of the increased clonality in CVID. CVID subjects shared fewer TCRbeta clones with each other than healthy controls did (p < 0.0001). TCRbeta clonality was higher in CVID subjects than in healthy controls (t-test p = 0.018), and the increase was most characteristic of about a third of subjects.

The source is a person aged 18 to 69 in good health. Recombination linked TRBV5-4 to TRBJ2-1; the D gene is unclear. Input material: peripheral blood mononuclear cells. For the CDR3, the sequence is CASSYNNEQFF. The sequenced CDR3 bases are TGTGCCAGCAGCTACAACAATGAG. Full variable domain (CDR3 extended with the reference TRBV5-4 and TRBJ2-1 proteins): ETGVTQSPTHLIKTRGQQVTLRCSSQSGHNTVSWYQQALGQGPQFIFQYYREEENGRGNFPPRFSGLQFPNYSSELNVNALELDDSALYLCASSYNNEQFFGPGTRLTVL.